This T cell receptor beta chain was sequenced during a study of T-cell reconstitution after alpha-beta-depleted transplantation in children. Study-wide points: T-cell counts and diversity were attributed mostly to newly produced T cells one year after transplant. It was reported that alpha-beta T cells came from several hundred expanded graft clones (about two months after transplant). Certain patients had high TCRbeta diversity at day 60, and it came from recipient T cells and thymic progenitors that survived.

This sample's TCRbeta library carried unique molecular identifier barcodes. TCRdb redid the calling of the PCR reads with MiXCR, one entry per CDR3 protein. The sample holds roughly 200,000 distinct CDR3 sequences, 11% seen once. The length of the CDR3 is 15 residues. V was shortened by 3 bases and J by 4 bases, with 16 bases between the two germline ends. In germline, CDR1 is KGHSH, CDR2 LQKENI. As concerns this clonotype: Its antigen is still unknown.

The sequence was obtained from a child under two years old with acute myeloid leukemia, due to receive a stem cell transplant. V gene TRBV18 combines with J gene TRBJ2-7; a possible D gene is TRBD2 (6 bases). The input for sequencing was PBMCs, taken before TCRalphabeta/CD19-depleted stem cell transplant. This CDR3 reads CASSPPGTSVYEQYF. The CDR3 nucleotides read TGTGCCAGCTCACCGCCCGGGACTTCGGTTTACGAGCAGTACTTC. The entire variable domain, with the rest obtained from reference TRBV18 and TRBJ2-7, is as follows: NAGVMQNPRHLVRRRGQEARLRCSPMKGHSHVYWYRQLPEEGLKFMVYLQKENIIDESGMPKERFSAEFPKEGPSILRIQQVVRGDSAAYFCASSPPGTSVYEQYFGPGTRLTVT.